This TCR beta chain was captured in a study of regulatory T cells in long-lasting Graves disease. With regard to this clonotype: A much larger clone lies one base from this, so it may be a read error. Lacking the conserved final phenylalanine or tryptophan, this CDR3 likely reflects a read error.

The sample's time point: newly diagnosed GD, antithyroid drugs for less than 3 months. PBMC-extracted RNA yielded the TCR library. The authors built TCR beta libraries using iRepertoire HTBI primers and Arm-PCR of CDR3 regions. TCRdb called the multiplex PCR reads again in MiXCR, with one record for every CDR3 protein. The data hold fewer than 500,000 distinct CDR3 sequences, with around 16% observed a single time. Germline V CDR1 and CDR2: MNHEY, SVGEGT. The CDR3 runs 12 residues. V lost 1 base, J lost 4 bases, and 5 bases lay in between. These data were also reused for a study on T cells in Graves' hyperthyroidism and ophthalmopathy.

The TCR originated in a man between 35 and 55 years old with Graves disease. The specimen comprised peripheral blood mononuclear cells (PBMCs), sampled at new diagnosis, from a patient treated with antithyroid drugs. The chain recombines TRBV6-2 or TRBV6-3 with TRBJ2-7; D unclear. The CDR3 is CASSYYGYEQYL. CDR3 DNA sequence: TGTGCCAGCAGTTACTACGGATACGAGCAGTACCTC.